One sample yielded the 15 T cell receptor beta chains listed below, sequenced in a study of cytomegalovirus exposure and HLA in healthy donors. Data came from immunoSEQ multiplex PCR; TCRdb stores just in-frame clones and leaves some out. The sample holds tens of thousands of clones, around 90% seen once. Material for sequencing was PBMCs. All receptors derive from a woman aged 18-35 years in good health and CMV-seronegative.

The gene calls are TRBV28 and TRBJ2-7, with 11 bases that match TRBD1. Germline V gene data show CDR1 as MDHEN and CDR2 as SYDVKM. V lost 4 bases, J lost 0 bases, and 5 bases stayed unmatched. The CDR3 consists of 16 residues. CDR3 DNA: TGTGCCAGCAGTTACGGGACAGGGGGGGGCTCCTACGAGCAGTACTTC. Protein product: CASSYGTGGGSYEQYF. The variable domain in full, completed from reference TRBV28 and TRBJ2-7, reads DVKVTQSSRYLVKRTGEKVFLECVQDMDHENMFWYRQDPGLGLRLIYFSYDVKMKEKGDIPEGYSVSREKKERFSLILESASTNQTSMYLCASSYGTGGGSYEQYFGPGTRLTVT.

The chain has TRBV6-5 and TRBJ1-1; weak D call: TRBD1 (5 bases). Between the trimmed V and J ends, which lost 0 bases and 8 bases, there was a span of 10 bases. Germline assignment: CDR1 MNHEY and CDR2 SVGAGI. The length of the CDR3 is 13 residues. CDR3 amino acids: CASSYSMGGEAFF. The CDR3 DNA reads as TGTGCCAGCAGTTACTCGATGGGGGGGGAAGCTTTCTTT.

This rearrangement joins TRBV5-6 to TRBJ1-2; D not certain. V dropped 4 bases and J dropped 1 base, with 11 bases sitting between them. The CDR3 length is 14 residues. Germline-derived CDR1 and CDR2 are SGHDT and YYEEEE. The CDR3 loop reads CASSQQTVNYGYTF. The CDR3 DNA reads TGTGCCAGCAGCCAACAGACGGTTAACTATGGCTACACCTTC.

The V call is TRBV19, the J call TRBJ2-1, with 10 nucleotides matching TRBD2. The CDR3 is made up of 15 amino acids. After removal of 6 bases from V and 6 bases from J, the junction contained 8 bases not matched to a gene. Germline V gives CDR1 LNHDA, CDR2 SQIVND (reference sequence). CDR3 in amino acids: CASRSSGRGLNEQFF. The CDR3 nucleotides are TGTGCCAGTAGGTCAAGCGGGAGGGGTCTCAATGAGCAGTTCTTC.

The chain is built from TRBV20-1 and TRBJ2-7; possible D gene TRBD1, 5 bases. The germline V gene has CDR1 DFQATT and CDR2 SNEGSKA (reference sequence). The CDR3 is 11 residues long. This CDR3 reads CSTTGSYEQYF. In DNA form, the CDR3 reads TGCAGCACAACAGGTTCCTACGAGCAGTACTTC.

The chain employs TRBV5-1 and TRBJ2-7; 7 nucleotides match TRBD1. Losses at the gene ends were 2 bases for V and 3 bases for J; bases not matched to a gene: 5. CDR1 and CDR2 from the germline V gene are SGHRS and YFSETQ. CDR3 length equals 14 residues. The CDR3 loop is CASSFPGQNYEQYF. In DNA, the CDR3 is TGCGCCAGCAGCTTTCCGGGACAGAACTACGAGCAGTACTTC. The full variable domain, with the rest looked up from reference TRBV5-1 and TRBJ2-7, is KAGVTQTPRYLIKTRGQQVTLSCSPISGHRSVSWYQQTPGQGLQFLFEYFSETQRNKGNFPGRFSGRQFSNSRSEMNVSTLELGDSALYLCASSFPGQNYEQYFGPGTRLTVT.

The chain recombines TRBV28 with TRBJ2-2, with 9 bases identical to TRBD2. The V and J ends lost 0 bases and 2 bases, in that order; junction bases with no gene match: 1. The germline CDR1 and CDR2 sequences are MDHEN and SYDVKM. This CDR3 is built from 16 residues. As DNA, the CDR3 is TGTGCCAGCAGTTTATGGCGGGAGGGTAACACCGGGGAGCTGTTTTTT. This sequence encodes CASSLWREGNTGELFF.

This sequence joins TRBV5-1 and TRBJ1-5; 7 bases line up with TRBD1. The CDR3 sequence is 13 residues long. V gave up 4 bases and J gave up 7 bases; unmatched junction bases: 5. CDR1 is SGHRS and CDR2 is YFSETQ in the germline V gene. CDR3 sequence: CASSLDRDQPQHF. In DNA, the CDR3 is TGCGCCAGCAGCCTAGACAGGGACCAGCCCCAGCATTTT. Complete variable domain (other parts from reference TRBV5-1 and TRBJ1-5): KAGVTQTPRYLIKTRGQQVTLSCSPISGHRSVSWYQQTPGQGLQFLFEYFSETQRNKGNFPGRFSGRQFSNSRSEMNVSTLELGDSALYLCASSLDRDQPQHFGDGTRLSIL.

The chain combines TRBV2 with TRBJ1-2; no clear D gene. CDR3 length equals 13 residues. V was pared by 4 bases and J by 2 bases, with 8 bases between. CDR1 is SNHLY and CDR2 is FYNNEI in the germline V gene. CDR3 coding DNA: TGTGCCAGCAGTGCCCCCGCGAACTATGGCTACACCTTC. It yields the protein CASSAPANYGYTF.

The V and J genes are TRBV2 and TRBJ2-1; TRBD2 matches at 15 bases. The J segment lost 7 bases and the V segment lost 4 bases, leaving 2 bases of the junction unmatched. This CDR3 is built from 15 residues. The germline gives CDR1 SNHLY, CDR2 FYNNEI. This chain's CDR3 is CASSGTSGGANEQFF. CDR3 bases: TGTGCCAGCAGTGGGACTAGCGGGGGGGCGAATGAGCAGTTCTTC.

The genes are TRBV11-1 and TRBJ2-7; TRBD2 agrees at 7 bases. CDR3 length: 15 residues. The V segment lost 1 base and the J segment 2 bases; nucleotides outside the gene matches: 5. The germline V gene encodes CDR1 SGHAT and CDR2 FQDESV (reference sequence). CDR3 bases: TGTGCCAGCAGCTTAGATCGTACTAGCGCCTACGAGCAGTACTTC. Translation gives CASSLDRTSAYEQYF.

This clone showed up just once. The genes are TRBV4-1 and TRBJ2-2; tentatively, D is TRBD2 (5 bases). The CDR3 is 16 residues long. Trimming cost V 6 bases and J 0 bases, with 14 bases left between them. Looked up from germline, CDR1 is MGHRA and CDR2 is YSYEKL. This CDR3 is CASRDSGITNTGELFF. For the CDR3, the DNA is TGCGCCAGCAGGGACTCCGGAATAACGAACACCGGGGAGCTGTTTTTT.

The rearrangement joins TRBV28 to TRBJ1-5, with 8 positions matching TRBD1. Trimming at V came to 6 bases and at J to 3 bases, leaving 4 bases not matched to a gene. This CDR3 is 14 amino acids long. Germline V gene sequence: CDR1 MDHEN, CDR2 SYDVKM. The CDR3 coding sequence is TGTGCCAGCAGAGAGGGACAGGTCAATCAGCCCCAGCATTTT. Amino acid sequence: CASREGQVNQPQHF.

The CDR3 sequence: CASSSWRRQGWDLGYTF. The CDR3 nucleotides read TGTGCCAGCAGCTCTTGGAGGCGACAGGGTTGGGACCTTGGCTACACCTTC. The rearrangement uses TRBV7-3 and TRBJ1-2; 7 nucleotides align to TRBD1. The V segment lost 4 bases and the J segment 7 bases; nucleotides outside the gene matches: 18. The CDR3 totals 17 residues. The germline V gene encodes CDR1 SGHTA and CDR2 FQGTGA.

This clone was recorded once. This chain uses TRBV4-2 with TRBJ2-1; TRBD2 agrees at 9 bases. Trimming at V came to 4 bases and at J to 7 bases, leaving 8 bases not matched to a gene. The germline CDR1 and CDR2 sequences are LGHNA and YNFKEQ. The CDR3 is 15 amino acids. The CDR3 loop reads CASSPWSLAGNEQFF. As DNA, the CDR3 is TGTGCCAGCAGCCCCTGGAGCCTAGCGGGGAATGAGCAGTTCTTC.